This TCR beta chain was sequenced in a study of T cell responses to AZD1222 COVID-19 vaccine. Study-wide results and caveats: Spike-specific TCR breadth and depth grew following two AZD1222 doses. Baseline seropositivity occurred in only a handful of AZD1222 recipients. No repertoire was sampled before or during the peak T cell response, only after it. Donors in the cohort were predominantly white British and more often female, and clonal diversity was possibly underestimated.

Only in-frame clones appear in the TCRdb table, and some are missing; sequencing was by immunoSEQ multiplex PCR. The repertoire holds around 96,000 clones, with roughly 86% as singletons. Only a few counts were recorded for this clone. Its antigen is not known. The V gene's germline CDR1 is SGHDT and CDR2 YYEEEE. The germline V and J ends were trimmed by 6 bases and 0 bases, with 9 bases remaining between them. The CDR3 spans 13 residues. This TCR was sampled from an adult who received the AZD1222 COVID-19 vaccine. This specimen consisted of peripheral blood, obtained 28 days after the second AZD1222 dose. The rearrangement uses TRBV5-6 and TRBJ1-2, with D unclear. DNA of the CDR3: TGTGCCAGCACCCTGAGGGCTAACTATGGCTACACCTTC. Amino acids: CASTLRANYGYTF. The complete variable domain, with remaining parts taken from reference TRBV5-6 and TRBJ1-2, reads DAGVTQSPTHLIKTRGQQVTLRCSPKSGHDTVSWYQQALGQGPQFIFQYYEEEERQRGNFPDRFSGHQFPNYSSELNVNALLLGDSALYLCASTLRANYGYTFGSGTRLTVV.